This TCR beta chain was observed in a study of T cell repertoires in cytomegalovirus infection. Points from the study as a whole: The study identified carriers of CMV plus the relevant HLA from cumulative public TCR beta family frequency.

Remarks on this clonotype: Its antigen is not known.

With V trimmed by 4 bases and J by 1 base, 7 bases remained unmatched. This CDR3 contains 16 residues. The germline V gene encodes CDR1 MDHEN and CDR2 SYDVKM. TCRdb ran MiXCR on the reads and lists one entry per CDR3 protein. This table has a few hundred thousand distinct CDR3 sequences, about 27% appearing once. This chain uses TRBV28 with TRBJ1-5, with TRBD1 identical over 7 bases. This clonotype originated in a human donor in good health (CMV status not recorded). Some clones in this sample may be carry-over from other donors' samples. Sequencing was performed on cultured PBMCs, taken from culture after CMV antigen stimulation. The CDR3 loop reads CASSSPYRGSNQPQHF. CDR3 nucleotide sequence: TGTGCCAGCAGTTCCCCTTACAGGGGAAGCAATCAGCCCCAGCATTTT.